This TCR beta chain is drawn from a study of early T cells in non-severe SARS-CoV-2 infection. Study details: Chains were unpaired, as sequencing was done on bulk RNA from unsorted whole blood.

Study-wide results and caveats: Database matching using VDJdb favored anti-spike CD8 responses, with private and CD4 specificities left missing.

Unique molecular identifiers were affixed to single, distinct cDNA molecules. One entry per CDR3 protein results from TCRdb running MiXCR on the 5' RACE reads. The sample records around 40,000 distinct CDR3 sequences, 6.3% being singletons. The CDR3 is made up of 16 amino acids. V dropped 4 bases and J dropped 0 bases, with 14 bases sitting between them. Germline V lookup: CDR1 SEHNR, CDR2 FQNEAQ (reference sequence). This clonotype was recorded at least ten times. Its specificity is unknown. The TCR sequence derives from an adult who was a healthcare worker with PCR-confirmed SARS-CoV-2 infection or an uninfected control (not recorded which). Sequenced sample: whole blood. The rearrangement uses TRBV7-9 and TRBJ2-3; D possibly corresponds to TRBD1 (5 bases). CDR3 region: CASSSADRPSTDTQYF. CDR3 DNA sequence: TGTGCCAGCAGCTCCGCTGACAGACCTAGCACAGATACGCAGTATTTT.